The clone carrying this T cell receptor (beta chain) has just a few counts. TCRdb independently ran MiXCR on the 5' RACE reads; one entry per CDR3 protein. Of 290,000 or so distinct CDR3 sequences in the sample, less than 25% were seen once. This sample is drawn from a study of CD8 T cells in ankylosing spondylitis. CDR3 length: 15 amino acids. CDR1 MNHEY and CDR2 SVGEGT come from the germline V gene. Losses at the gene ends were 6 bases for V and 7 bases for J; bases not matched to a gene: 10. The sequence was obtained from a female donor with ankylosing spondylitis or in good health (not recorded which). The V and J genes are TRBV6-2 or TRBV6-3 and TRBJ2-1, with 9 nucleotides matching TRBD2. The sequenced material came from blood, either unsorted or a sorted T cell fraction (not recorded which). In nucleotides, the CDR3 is TGTGCCAGCAGCCACTTAGCGGGAGAGGGAAATGAGCAGTTCTTC. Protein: CASSHLAGEGNEQFF.